Below, one T cell receptor beta chain is given with its context. These data originate in a study of T cell repertoires in cytomegalovirus infection. Each CDR3 protein is one row after TCRdb ran MiXCR on the reads. This table holds roughly 180,000 distinct CDR3 sequences, roughly 27% found once. Specimen: PBMCs. The sequence was obtained from a human donor in good health (CMV status not recorded). Some clones in this sample may be carry-over from other donors' samples.

The CDR3 DNA reads TGTGCCACCAGCTTCCAGACAGGGGGAAGCTATGGCTACACCTTC. This codes for CATSFQTGGSYGYTF. The rearrangement joins TRBV15 to TRBJ1-2; TRBD1 agrees at 9 bases. CDR1 and CDR2 (germline): LNHNV, YYDKDF (reference sequence). The CDR3 totals 15 residues. The trim removed 5 bases at V and 4 bases at J, leaving 8 bases unmatched.